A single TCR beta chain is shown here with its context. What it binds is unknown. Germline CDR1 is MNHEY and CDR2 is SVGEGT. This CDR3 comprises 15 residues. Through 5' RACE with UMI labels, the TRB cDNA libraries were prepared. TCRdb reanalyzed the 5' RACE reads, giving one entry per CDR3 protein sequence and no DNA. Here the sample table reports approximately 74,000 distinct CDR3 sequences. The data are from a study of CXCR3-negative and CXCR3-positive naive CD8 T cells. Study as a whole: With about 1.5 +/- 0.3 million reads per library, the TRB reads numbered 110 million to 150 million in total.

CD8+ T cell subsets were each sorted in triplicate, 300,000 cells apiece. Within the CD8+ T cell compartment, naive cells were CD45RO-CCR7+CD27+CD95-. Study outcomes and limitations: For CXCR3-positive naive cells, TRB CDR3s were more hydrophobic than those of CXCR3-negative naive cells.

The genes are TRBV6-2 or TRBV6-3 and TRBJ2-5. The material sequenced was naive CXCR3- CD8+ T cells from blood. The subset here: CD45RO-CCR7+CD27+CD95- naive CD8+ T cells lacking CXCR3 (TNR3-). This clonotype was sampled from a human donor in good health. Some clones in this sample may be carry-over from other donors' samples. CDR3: CASSLYQGYQETQYF.